The subject of this entry is one T cell receptor (beta chain). As yet, its antigen is unknown. This sample is drawn from a study of vaccination and CD4 T cells after COVID-19. Study-level information: Two of the convalescents were Hispanic, and convalescents were six males and four females. Samples taken post-COVID came a median 101 days after diagnosis, ranging from 35 to 161. Overlapping peptides covering the spike proteins of SARS-CoV-2, HCoV-NL63, HCoV-OC43 and HCoV-229E were added to stimulate cells.

V lost 4 bases, J lost 5 bases, and 18 bases lay in between. Germline V gives CDR1 SEHNR, CDR2 FQNEAQ (reference sequence). The CDR3 is made up of 16 amino acids. Treatment defined: roughly nine-day PBMC culture with coronavirus spike peptide pools or control peptides (ViraFEST assay). The assay that was used to sequence DNA from cultured CD4+ T cells was the Oncomine TCR Beta short-read assay. TCRdb reprocessed the PCR reads with MiXCR, giving one entry per CDR3 protein. Here the sample spans around 15,000 distinct CDR3 sequences, about 57% being singletons. The sample consisted of CD4+ T cells from blood, cultured in vitro. This TCR was recovered from a human donor who had recovered from COVID-19. The V gene is TRBV7-9, the J gene TRBJ1-3, with D hard to call. The CDR3 spells CASSSLSLTERNTIYF. As DNA, the CDR3 is TGTGCCAGCAGCTCACTCTCACTGACGGAACGAAACACCATATATTTT.